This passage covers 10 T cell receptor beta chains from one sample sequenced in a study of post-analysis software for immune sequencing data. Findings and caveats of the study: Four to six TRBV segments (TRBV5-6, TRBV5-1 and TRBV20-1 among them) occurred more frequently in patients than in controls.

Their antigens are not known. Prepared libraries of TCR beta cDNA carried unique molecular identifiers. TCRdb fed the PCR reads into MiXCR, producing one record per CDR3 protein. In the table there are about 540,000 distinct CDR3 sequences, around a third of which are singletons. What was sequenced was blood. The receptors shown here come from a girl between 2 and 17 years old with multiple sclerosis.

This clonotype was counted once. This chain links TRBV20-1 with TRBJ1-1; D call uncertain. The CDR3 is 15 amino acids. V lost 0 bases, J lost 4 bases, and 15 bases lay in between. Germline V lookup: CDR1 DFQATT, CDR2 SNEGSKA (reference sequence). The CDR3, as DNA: TGCAGTGCTAGAGATCTCGCGGGCGGGAGCACTGAAGCTTTCTTT. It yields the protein CSARDLAGGSTEAFF.

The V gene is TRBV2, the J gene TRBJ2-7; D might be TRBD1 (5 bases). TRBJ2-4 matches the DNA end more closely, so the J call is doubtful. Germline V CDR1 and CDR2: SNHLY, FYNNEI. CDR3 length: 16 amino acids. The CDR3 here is CASRQRTPGLRNIQYF. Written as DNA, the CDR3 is TGTGCCAGCAGGCAGCGCACCCCAGGGTTACGGAACATTCAGTACTTC.

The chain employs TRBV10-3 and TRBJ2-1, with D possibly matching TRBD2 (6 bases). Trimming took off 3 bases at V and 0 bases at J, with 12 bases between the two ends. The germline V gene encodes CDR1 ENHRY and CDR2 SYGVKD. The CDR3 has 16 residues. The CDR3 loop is CAISDPGTLSYNEQFF. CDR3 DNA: TGTGCCATCAGTGACCCCGGGACTCTCTCCTACAATGAGCAGTTCTTC.

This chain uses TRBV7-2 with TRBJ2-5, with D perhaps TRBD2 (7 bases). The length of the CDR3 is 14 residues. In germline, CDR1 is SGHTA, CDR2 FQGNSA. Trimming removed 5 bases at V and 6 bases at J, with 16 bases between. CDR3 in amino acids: CASSPIRGGKTQYF. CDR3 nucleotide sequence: TGTGCCAGCAGCCCCATTAGGGGGGGCAAGACCCAGTACTTC.

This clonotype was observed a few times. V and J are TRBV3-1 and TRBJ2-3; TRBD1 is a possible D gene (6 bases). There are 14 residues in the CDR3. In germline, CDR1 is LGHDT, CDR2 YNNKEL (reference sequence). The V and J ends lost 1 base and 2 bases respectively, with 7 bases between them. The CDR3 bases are TGTGCCAGCAGCCAAGGGGGGCTCACAGATACGCAGTATTTT. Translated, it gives CASSQGGLTDTQYF.

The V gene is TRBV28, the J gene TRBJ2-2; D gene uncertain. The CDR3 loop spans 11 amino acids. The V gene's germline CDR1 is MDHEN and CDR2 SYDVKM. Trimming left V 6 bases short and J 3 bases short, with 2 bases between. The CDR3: CASRYTGELFF. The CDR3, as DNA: TGTGCCAGCAGGTACACCGGGGAGCTGTTTTTT.

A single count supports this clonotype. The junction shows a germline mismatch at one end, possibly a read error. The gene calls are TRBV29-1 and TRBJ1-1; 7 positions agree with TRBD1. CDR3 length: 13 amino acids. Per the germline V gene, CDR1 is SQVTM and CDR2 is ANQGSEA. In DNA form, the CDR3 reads TGCAGCGTCGAAGGGGGCCGGGACACTGAAGCTTTCTTT. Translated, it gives CSVEGGRDTEAFF.

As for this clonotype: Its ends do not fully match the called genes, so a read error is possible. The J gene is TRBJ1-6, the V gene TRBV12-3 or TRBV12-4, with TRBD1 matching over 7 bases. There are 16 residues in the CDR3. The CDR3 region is CAGSLQGGQPNSPLHF. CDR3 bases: TGTGCCGGCAGCCTCCAGGGGGGACAGCCTAATTCACCCCTCCACTTT.

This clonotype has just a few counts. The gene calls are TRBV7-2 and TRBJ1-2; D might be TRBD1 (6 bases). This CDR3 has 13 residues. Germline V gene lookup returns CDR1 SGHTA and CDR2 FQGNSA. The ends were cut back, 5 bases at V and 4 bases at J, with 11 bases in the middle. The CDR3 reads CASSRGQPYGYTF. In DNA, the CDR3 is TGTGCCAGCAGCCGGGGGCAGCCCTATGGCTACACCTTC. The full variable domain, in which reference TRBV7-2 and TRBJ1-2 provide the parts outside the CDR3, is GAGVSQSPSNKVTEKGKDVELRCDPISGHTALYWYRQSLGQGLEFLIYFQGNSAPDKSGLPSDRFSAERTGGSVSTLTIQRTQQEDSAVYLCASSRGQPYGYTFGSGTRLTVV.

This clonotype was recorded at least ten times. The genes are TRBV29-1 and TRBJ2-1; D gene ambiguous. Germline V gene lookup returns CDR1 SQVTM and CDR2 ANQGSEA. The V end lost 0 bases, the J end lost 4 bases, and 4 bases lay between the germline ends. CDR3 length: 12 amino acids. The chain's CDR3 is CSVEERYNEQFF. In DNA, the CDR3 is TGCAGCGTTGAAGAGCGGTACAATGAGCAGTTCTTC.